The T cell receptor (beta chain) described here comes from a study of brain T cells in children with intractable seizures. This clone was observed a single time. Sequencing was limited to surgery cases with top T cell transcript signatures in brain tissue. The germline V and J ends were trimmed by 1 base and 7 bases, with 13 bases remaining between them. Germline V gene sequence: CDR1 KGHDR, CDR2 SFDVKD. CDR3 size: 15 residues. Measured with immunoSEQ multiplex PCR; TCRdb has only the in-frame clones, and not every one. This sample has roughly 120,000 clones, with 85% to 95% found just once. This TCR was recovered from a boy in the first two years of life with hemimegalencephaly and intractable seizures. Here the sequenced sample was peripheral blood, taken at surgery. The V call is TRBV24-1, the J call TRBJ2-1; D is perhaps TRBD1 (5 bases). The DNA of the CDR3 is TGTGCCACCAGTGATTTATCCAGGGATAAAAATGAGCAGTTCTTC. It codes for CATSDLSRDKNEQFF.